Sequencing of this T cell receptor beta chain was carried out in a study of response to subunit inactivated influenza vaccine. This clonotype was detected ten times or more. The antigen remains unidentified. Germline V CDR1 and CDR2: SEHNR, FQNEAQ (reference sequence). Trimming removed 3 bases from V and 2 bases from J; junction bases left unmatched: 2. There are 14 residues in the CDR3. Study conclusions and caveats: Authors proposed each seasonal influenza vaccination draws in few new T cells.

A single record per CDR3 protein comes from TCRdb applying MiXCR to the RT-PCR reads. The data contain about 180,000 distinct CDR3 sequences, around 9% of them singletons. This sequence was found in a man aged 45-60 years who received an inactivated influenza vaccine. This sample comprised non-naive T cells sorted from PBMCs, obtained on the day of vaccination. V usage is TRBV7-9 and J usage is TRBJ2-3; 7 bases agree with TRBD2. CDR3 sequence (DNA): TGTGCCAGCAGCTTTGGGACTAACACAGATACGCAGTATTTT. Its protein product is CASSFGTNTDTQYF.